The rows below give T cell receptor beta chains drawn from one sample of a study of PD-1 blockade in mismatch repair-deficient tumors. Their recognized antigens are unknown. TCRdb keeps only in-frame clones here, not all; method: immunoSEQ multiplex PCR. Here the sample spans over 11,000 clones, about nine tenths being singletons. Sequencing was performed on cells cultured in vitro, taken from a patient treated with pembrolizumab. These TCRs come from an adult with mismatch repair-deficient cancer. CDR3s include the opening cysteine and the closing phenylalanine or tryptophan. The D gene is left open where the match is weak. Size is omitted from some rows. Given values are once, few, many or a class for expanded clones.

CDR3aa	CDR3nt	d_gene	v_gene	j_gene	abundance
CASSGGLGQETQYF	TGTGCCAGTAGTGGGGGACTGGGACAAGAGACCCAGTACTTC	NA	TRBV19	TRBJ2-5	NA
CASSVGTGVRTDYGYTF	TGTGCCAGCAGCGTAGGAACAGGGGTAAGAACAGACTATGGCTACACCTTC	TRBD1	TRBV9	TRBJ1-2	NA
CASSRGLAGDKYEQFF	TGCGCCAGCAGCAGGGGACTAGCGGGAGATAAGTATGAGCAGTTCTTC	TRBD2	TRBV5-1	TRBJ2-1	NA
CASSLSGLAGWADTQYF	TGTGCCAGCAGCTTATCCGGACTAGCGGGATGGGCAGATACGCAGTATTTT	TRBD2	TRBV7-2	TRBJ2-3	NA
CASSLGGGYEQYF	TGCGCCAGCAGCTTGGGTGGGGGCTACGAGCAGTACTTC	NA	TRBV5-1	TRBJ2-7	NA
CASSLEGVNTGELFF	TGCGCCAGCAGCTTGGAGGGGGTGAACACCGGGGAGCTGTTTTTT	NA	TRBV5-1	TRBJ2-2	NA
CASSVQGVPYEQYF	TGTGCCAGCAGCGTACAGGGGGTTCCCTACGAGCAGTACTTC	TRBD1	TRBV9	TRBJ2-7	few
CASSYLASSYEQYF	TGTGCCAGCAGTTATTTGGCTAGCTCCTACGAGCAGTACTTC	NA	TRBV6-6	TRBJ2-7	once
CASNTKGEGTEAFF	TGTGCCAGCAACACGAAAGGAGAGGGCACTGAAGCTTTCTTT	NA	TRBV27	TRBJ1-1	large
CASSLFQGGTYNEQFF	TGTGCCAGCAGTTTATTCCAGGGGGGGACCTACAATGAGCAGTTCTTC	NA	TRBV27	TRBJ2-1	NA
CAWSVTGTGDLYGYTF	TGTGCCTGGAGCGTAACCGGGACAGGGGATCTCTATGGCTACACCTTC	TRBD1	TRBV30	TRBJ1-2	NA
CASSPGQPGSYEQYF	TGTGCCAGCAGCCCAGGACAGCCCGGCTCCTACGAGCAGTACTTC	NA	TRBV5-4	TRBJ2-7	once
CASSYQREAQRKQYF	TGTGCCAGCAGTTACCAGCGGGAGGCCCAGCGGAAGCAGTACTTC	TRBD2	TRBV28	TRBJ2-7	NA
CASSLGGEQYF	TGTGCCAGCAGCTTGGGTGGGGAGCAGTACTTC	NA	TRBV5-4	TRBJ2-7	NA
CASSFLGRTIYGYTF	TGTGCCAGCAGTTTCCTGGGACGGACTATCTATGGCTACACCTTC	NA	TRBV27	TRBJ1-2	NA
CASSPGLLYNEQFF	TGTGCCAGTAGCCCGGGACTGCTATACAATGAGCAGTTCTTC	NA	TRBV19	TRBJ2-1	NA
CASSPLLIIAGGPSNTGELFF	TGTGCCAGCAGTCCCCTTTTGATAATAGCGGGAGGGCCATCGAACACCGGGGAGCTGTTTTTT	TRBD2	TRBV27	TRBJ2-2	NA
CASSDEGLEANVLTF	TGTGCCAGTAGTGATGAGGGACTTGAGGCCAACGTCCTGACTTTC	NA	TRBV19	TRBJ2-6	once
CASDSSGNTIYF	TGTGCCAGCGACAGCTCTGGAAACACCATATATTTT	NA	TRBV6-1	TRBJ1-3	once
CASSRTANTEAFF	TGTGCCAGCAGCCGGACGGCGAACACTGAAGCTTTCTTT	NA	TRBV5-4	TRBJ1-1	NA
CASSLFPAGRHEQYF	TGTGCCAGCAGTTTATTCCCAGCAGGGAGGCACGAGCAGTACTTC	NA	TRBV27	TRBJ2-7	medium-sized
CASSYEAFLADTQYF	TGTGCCAGCAGCTACGAAGCGTTCCTCGCAGATACGCAGTATTTT	NA	TRBV9	TRBJ2-3	NA
CASSDDRFSYNEQFF	TGCGCCAGCAGCGACGACAGGTTTTCCTACAATGAGCAGTTCTTC	NA	TRBV5-1	TRBJ2-1	NA
CASSYDGSYEQYF	TGCGCCAGCAGCTACGACGGGTCCTACGAGCAGTACTTC	NA	TRBV5-1	TRBJ2-7	few
CASSRASGIYNEQFF	TGTGCCAGCAGCCGGGCTAGCGGGATCTACAATGAGCAGTTCTTC	TRBD2	TRBV7-3	TRBJ2-1	once
CASSARTNSYEQYF	TGTGCCAGCAGCGCCCGGACTAACTCCTACGAGCAGTACTTC	NA	TRBV21-1	TRBJ2-7	NA
CASSPGPLNTGELFF	TGTGCCAGCAGCCCAGGGCCCTTGAACACCGGGGAGCTGTTTTTT	NA	TRBV7-3	TRBJ2-2	NA
CASSLALAGAYNEQFF	TGTGCCAGCAGCTTAGCACTAGCGGGAGCCTACAATGAGCAGTTCTTC	TRBD2	TRBV7-9	TRBJ2-1	NA
CASSLGSTDTQYF	TGCGCCAGCAGCTTGGGCAGCACAGATACGCAGTATTTT	NA	TRBV5-1	TRBJ2-3	NA
CASSLETSGIYEQFF	TGTGCCAGCAGCTTAGAGACTAGCGGGATCTATGAGCAGTTCTTC	TRBD2	TRBV7-6	TRBJ2-1	NA
CAGKYRGTYNEQFF	TGTGCCGGGAAATACAGGGGAACTTACAATGAGCAGTTCTTC	TRBD1	TRBV30	TRBJ2-1	NA
CASSVNPGDSKNIQYF	TGTGCCAGCAGTGTCAATCCGGGAGACTCCAAAAACATTCAGTACTTC	NA	TRBV2	TRBJ2-4	few
CSVASGQLYGYTF	TGCAGCGTAGCCTCGGGACAGCTCTATGGCTACACCTTC	TRBD1	TRBV29-1	TRBJ1-2	NA
CASTPQGRAQPQHF	TGTGCCAGTACCCCACAGGGTCGAGCTCAGCCCCAGCATTTT	NA	TRBV19	TRBJ1-5	NA
CASSVEAGRKTQYF	TGTGCCAGCAGCGTAGAGGCAGGGCGGAAGACCCAGTACTTC	NA	TRBV9	TRBJ2-5	NA
CASSFGLAVDTQYF	TGTGCCAGCAGCTTTGGACTAGCTGTAGATACGCAGTATTTT	TRBD2	TRBV11-1	TRBJ2-3	NA
CASSRLAGTTGSQYF	TGTGCCAGCAGCCGACTAGCGGGGACCACGGGCTCGCAGTATTTT	TRBD2	TRBV28	TRBJ2-3	few
CASSYSRDYEQYF	TGTGCCAGCAGTTACTCGAGAGATTACGAGCAGTACTTC	NA	TRBV6-5	TRBJ2-7	once
CSIDLGLGASGNTDTQYF	TGCAGCATTGATCTGGGACTTGGGGCTAGCGGCAACACAGATACGCAGTATTTT	TRBD2	TRBV29-1	TRBJ2-3	NA
CASSVVGGFRDTQYF	TGTGCCAGCAGCGTAGTTGGAGGGTTCAGGGATACGCAGTATTTT	NA	TRBV9	TRBJ2-3	NA
CSAGGPPLEKLFF	TGCAGCGCCGGGGGACCCCCCCTGGAAAAACTGTTTTTT	NA	TRBV29-1	TRBJ1-4	NA
CASSFGTSGTQNIQYF	TGCGCCAGCAGCTTCGGGACTAGCGGGACCCAAAACATTCAGTACTTC	TRBD2	TRBV5-1	TRBJ2-4	NA
CASSLRVVSDQETQYF	TGCGCCAGCAGCTTGCGGGTAGTATCGGATCAAGAGACCCAGTACTTC	NA	TRBV5-1	TRBJ2-5	once
CASSPGPGQGHEQYF	TGCGCCAGCAGCCCCGGACCGGGACAGGGCCACGAGCAGTACTTC	TRBD1	TRBV4-1	TRBJ2-7	NA
CASSFRTRPEQYF	TGTGCCAGCAGCTTTCGGACGCGTCCCGAGCAGTACTTC	NA	TRBV7-3	TRBJ2-7	few
CASSGPTGGRGETQYF	TGCGCCAGCAGCGGGCCTACGGGAGGACGGGGGGAGACCCAGTACTTC	TRBD2	TRBV5-1	TRBJ2-5	NA
CSVGQGFYGYTF	TGCAGCGTTGGACAGGGCTTCTATGGCTACACCTTC	TRBD1	TRBV29-1	TRBJ1-2	NA
CASSSMTEPYGYTF	TGTGCCAGCAGCTCCATGACTGAACCCTATGGCTACACCTTC	NA	TRBV13	TRBJ1-2	NA
CASSDWYGERSSYNEQFF	TGCGCCAGCAGTGATTGGTACGGTGAAAGAAGCTCCTACAATGAGCAGTTCTTC	NA	TRBV10-1	TRBJ2-1	NA
CASSISGRVRDTQYF	TGTGCCAGCAGCATAAGCGGGAGGGTCAGGGATACGCAGTATTTT	TRBD2	TRBV7-3	TRBJ2-3	NA
CATSRASSYNEQFF	TGTGCCACCAGCAGGGCCAGCTCCTACAATGAGCAGTTCTTC	NA	TRBV15	TRBJ2-1	NA